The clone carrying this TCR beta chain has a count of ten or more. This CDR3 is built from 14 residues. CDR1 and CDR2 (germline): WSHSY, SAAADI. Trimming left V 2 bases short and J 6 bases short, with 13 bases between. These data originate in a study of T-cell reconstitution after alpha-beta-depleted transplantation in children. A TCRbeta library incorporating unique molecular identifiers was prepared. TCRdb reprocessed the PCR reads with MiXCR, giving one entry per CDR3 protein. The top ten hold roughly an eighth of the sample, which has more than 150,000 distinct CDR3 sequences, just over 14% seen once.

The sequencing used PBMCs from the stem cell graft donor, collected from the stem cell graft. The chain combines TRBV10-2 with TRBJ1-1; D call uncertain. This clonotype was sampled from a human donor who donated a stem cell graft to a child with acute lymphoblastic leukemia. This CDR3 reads CASSETNRFPEAFF. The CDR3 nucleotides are TGCGCCAGCAGTGAGACAAACAGATTTCCTGAAGCTTTCTTT.